These 17 T cell receptor beta chains originate from one sample sequenced in a study of T-cell memory formation after mild COVID-19. TCRdb re-derived calls from the 5' RACE reads in MiXCR, one entry per CDR3 protein. The data contain roughly 200,000 distinct CDR3 sequences, about 16% of them singletons. The sequencing input was PBMCs or a T cell subset sorted from them (not recorded which). The receptors stem from an adult woman who had mild COVID-19 (a few samples of this study predate the infection). Cell type and time point are not known.

This clonotype has more than one count but fewer than ten. V and J are TRBV7-3 and TRBJ1-2; perhaps TRBD1 as D (6 bases). The CDR3 consists of 13 residues. Per the germline V gene, CDR1 is SGHTA and CDR2 is FQGTGA. Trimming pared 5 bases from V and 8 bases from J, leaving 15 bases between. The CDR3: CASSPQGGGGYTF. In DNA form, the CDR3 reads TGTGCCAGCAGCCCCCAAGGAGGGGGGGGCTACACCTTC.

This chain joins TRBV9 and TRBJ2-2; the D is unclear. Trimming stripped 0 bases from V and 1 base from J, with 10 bases between. Germline values: CDR1 SGDLS, CDR2 YYNGEE. The CDR3 runs 16 residues. CDR3 DNA: TGTGCCAGCAGCGTAGATCCCACCCGGAACACCGGGGAGCTGTTTTTT. It translates to CASSVDPTRNTGELFF.

Worth noting for this clonotype: This likely comes from a read error, as the CDR3 has no conserved phenylalanine or tryptophan at its end. No DNA is shown, since the ends of the CDR3 on it are uncertain; the CDR3 is the one TCRdb lists. The V gene is TRBV4-1, the J gene TRBJ2-5; the D segment call TRBD1 is taken from the table without a DNA check. With termini counted, the CDR3 has 13 amino acids. Germline assignment: CDR1 MGHRA and CDR2 YSYEKL. The CDR3 region is CASSQDRGRDIWL.

This clonotype was counted ten times or more. The chain has TRBV29-1 and TRBJ2-2, with 10 bases matching TRBD1. Germline V gene lookup returns CDR1 SQVTM and CDR2 ANQGSEA. The V segment lost 7 bases and the J segment 5 bases; nucleotides outside the gene matches: 7. The CDR3 covers 14 residues. The CDR3 protein is CSARQGAQTGELFF. The CDR3 bases are TGCAGCGCTAGACAGGGGGCGCAGACCGGGGAGCTGTTTTTT.

V usage is TRBV7-9 and J usage is TRBJ1-1; D gene ambiguous. The CDR3 totals 13 residues. Germline CDR1 reads SEHNR; CDR2 reads FQNEAQ (reference sequence). Trimming took 3 bases from V and 4 from J, leaving 9 bases between them. The CDR3 region is CASSFPVSTEAFF. The CDR3 region has the DNA TGTGCCAGCAGCTTTCCGGTTAGCACTGAAGCTTTCTTT. The variable domain in full, with the rest retrieved from reference TRBV7-9 and TRBJ1-1, is DTGVSQNPRHKITKRGQNVTFRCDPISEHNRLYWYRQTLGQGPEFLTYFQNEAQLEKSRLLSDRFSAERPKGSFSTLEIQRTEQGDSAMYLCASSFPVSTEAFFGQGTRLTVV.

This clonotype was observed at least ten times. This chain joins TRBV29-1 and TRBJ2-1; the match to TRBD2 covers 10 bases. This CDR3 region has 12 residues. Losses at the gene ends were 6 bases for V and 6 bases for J; bases not matched to a gene: 2. Germline assignment: CDR1 SQVTM and CDR2 ANQGSEA. CDR3 protein: CSVWTSGNEQFF. The CDR3 region has the DNA TGCAGCGTGTGGACTAGCGGCAATGAGCAGTTCTTC.

Ten or more counts support this clonotype. This chain joins TRBV10-3 and TRBJ2-2; D unclear. Germline-derived CDR1 and CDR2 are ENHRY and SYGVKD. This CDR3 spans 15 amino acids. Deletions cut 5 bases from V and 1 base from J, with 11 bases between. Here the CDR3 reads CAISLKRLNTGELFF. In nucleotides, the CDR3 is TGTGCCATCAGTCTAAAACGGCTGAACACCGGGGAGCTGTTTTTT.

The chain has TRBV9 and TRBJ2-1, with 8 bases matching TRBD2. Per the germline V gene, CDR1 is SGDLS and CDR2 is YYNGEE. This CDR3 is 14 amino acids long. The junction had 3 bases not matched to a gene; V was cut back by 0 bases and J by 7 bases. The CDR3 region has the DNA TGTGCCAGCAGCGTAGGATCGGGGGGGAATGAGCAGTTCTTC. Translating it yields CASSVGSGGNEQFF.

The chain combines TRBV10-3 with TRBJ2-7, with 9 bases fitting TRBD2. The CDR3 has 17 residues. The V gene end was trimmed by 0 bases and the J gene end by 0 bases; junction bases not matched to a gene: 6. Germline CDR1 reads ENHRY; CDR2 reads SYGVKD. The DNA for the CDR3 is TGTGCCATCAGTGAGTCTGCGGGAGGGCCGTTCTCCTACGAGCAGTACTTC. This sequence encodes CAISESAGGPFSYEQYF.

This clonotype was seen a few times. The rearrangement links TRBV5-1 to TRBJ1-1; D may be TRBD1 (5 bases). There are 15 residues in the CDR3. From germline, CDR1 is SGHRS and CDR2 YFSETQ. The V end lost 0 bases, the J end lost 5 bases, and 14 bases lay between the germline ends. The CDR3 loop is CASSLAGGGGTEAFF. The CDR3 bases are TGCGCCAGCAGCTTGGCCGGCGGGGGAGGGACTGAAGCTTTCTTT.

This clonotype was observed many times. The V gene is TRBV5-5, the J gene TRBJ2-3; D remains unclear. From germline, CDR1 is SGHKS and CDR2 YYEKEE (reference sequence). V shed 0 bases and J shed 3 bases, with 5 bases lying between them. The CDR3 length is 13 residues. CDR3 residues: CASSLGTTDTQYF. CDR3 sequence (DNA): TGTGCCAGCAGCTTGGGCACTACAGATACGCAGTATTTT. Full variable domain (missing parts from reference TRBV5-5 and TRBJ2-3): DAGVTQSPTHLIKTRGQQVTLRCSPISGHKSVSWYQQVLGQGPQFIFQYYEKEERGRGNFPDRFSARQFPNYSSELNVNALLLGDSALYLCASSLGTTDTQYFGPGTRLTVL.

This clonotype was detected a few times. The chain joins TRBV5-6 to TRBJ1-5, with TRBD1 identical over 9 bases. The V gene's germline CDR1 is SGHDT and CDR2 YYEEEE. This CDR3 has 17 amino acids. Trimming cost V 2 bases and J 1 base; bases outside gene matches: 7. The CDR3 region is CASSLKAGTGSNQPQHF. In DNA, the CDR3 is TGTGCCAGCAGCTTAAAAGCCGGGACAGGGAGCAATCAGCCCCAGCATTTT.

This clonotype occurred a few times. The chain links TRBV12-3 or TRBV12-4 to TRBJ2-2; 8 bases are a match to TRBD2. The CDR3 has 15 amino acids. After removal of 8 bases from V and 5 bases from J, the junction contained 10 bases not matched to a gene. As DNA, the CDR3 is TGTGCCAGCCGCAGAAGCGGGGGATCGACCGGGGAGCTGTTTTTT. As protein: CASRRSGGSTGELFF.

This clonotype was counted between two and nine times. The V call is TRBV3-1, the J call TRBJ1-1; TRBD1 matches at 9 bases. Germline values: CDR1 LGHDT, CDR2 YNNKEL (reference sequence). The ends lost 1 base at V and 0 bases at J; junction bases unmatched: 3. CDR3 length: 16 residues. CDR3 nucleotide sequence: TGTGCCAGCAGCCAAGGGACAGGGGTTATGAACACTGAAGCTTTCTTT. It encodes CASSQGTGVMNTEAFF.

In its sample, this clonotype was seen many times. The chain has TRBV5-1 and TRBJ2-3, with 8 bases fitting TRBD2. The CDR3 is made up of 14 amino acids. J was trimmed by 5 bases and V by 3 bases; bases with no gene match: 5. CDR1 and CDR2 from the germline V gene are SGHRS and YFSETQ. The CDR3 here is CASSSSGTRDTQYF. In DNA, the CDR3 is TGCGCCAGCAGCTCCTCCGGGACTAGAGATACGCAGTATTTT.

The CDR3 DNA reads as TGCAGTGCTAGAGTACCTCGGGCAGCCAATCAGCCCCAGCATTTT. Its translation is CSARVPRAANQPQHF. The chain has TRBV20-1 and TRBJ1-5; D gene ambiguous. Trimming shortened V by 1 base and J by 3 bases, and 13 bases separated the two germline ends. The length of the CDR3 is 15 residues. Germline V gives CDR1 DFQATT, CDR2 SNEGSKA (reference sequence).

This clonotype was recorded at least ten times. The CDR3, as DNA: TGCGCCAGCAGCCTCACATTCTCACAGGGACCAGATACGCAGTATTTT. Translating gives CASSLTFSQGPDTQYF. The chain is built from TRBV4-3 and TRBJ2-3; possibly TRBD1 for D (6 bases). Germline V CDR1 and CDR2: LGHNA, YSLEER. The CDR3 has 16 residues. Deletions cut 4 bases from V and 4 bases from J, with 18 bases between.